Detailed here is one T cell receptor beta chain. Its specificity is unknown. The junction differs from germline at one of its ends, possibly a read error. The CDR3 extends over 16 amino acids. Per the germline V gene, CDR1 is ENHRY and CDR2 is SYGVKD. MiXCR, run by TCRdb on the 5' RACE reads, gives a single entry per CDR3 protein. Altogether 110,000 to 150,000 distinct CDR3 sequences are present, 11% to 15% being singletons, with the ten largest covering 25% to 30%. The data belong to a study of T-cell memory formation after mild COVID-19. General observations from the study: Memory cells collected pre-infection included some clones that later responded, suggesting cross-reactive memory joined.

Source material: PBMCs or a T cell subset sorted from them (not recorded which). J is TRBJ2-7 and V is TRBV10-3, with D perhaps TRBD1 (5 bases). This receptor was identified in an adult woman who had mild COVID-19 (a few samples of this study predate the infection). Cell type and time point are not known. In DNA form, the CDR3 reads TGTGCCCTCAGTGGGGCAGTAGTCTCCTCCCTCTACGAGCAGTACTTC. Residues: CALSGAVVSSLYEQYF.